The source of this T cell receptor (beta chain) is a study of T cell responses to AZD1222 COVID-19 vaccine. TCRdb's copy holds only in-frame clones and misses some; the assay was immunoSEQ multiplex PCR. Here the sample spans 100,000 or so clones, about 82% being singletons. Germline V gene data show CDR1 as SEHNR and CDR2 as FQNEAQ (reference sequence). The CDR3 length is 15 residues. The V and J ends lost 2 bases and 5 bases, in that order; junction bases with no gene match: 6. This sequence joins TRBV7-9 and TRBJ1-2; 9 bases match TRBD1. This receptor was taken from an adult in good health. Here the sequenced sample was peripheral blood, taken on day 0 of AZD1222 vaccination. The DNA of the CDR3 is TGTGCCAGCAGCTTATTCCCGGACAGGGGTTATGGCTACACCTTC. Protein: CASSLFPDRGYGYTF. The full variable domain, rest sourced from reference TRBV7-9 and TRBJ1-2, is DTGVSQNPRHKITKRGQNVTFRCDPISEHNRLYWYRQTLGQGPEFLTYFQNEAQLEKSRLLSDRFSAERPKGSFSTLEIQRTEQGDSAMYLCASSLFPDRGYGYTFGSGTRLTVV.